Listed below are T cell receptor beta chains from one sample, sequenced in a study of blood T cells in healthy people across ages. Using its own MiXCR run on the 5' RACE reads, TCRdb lists one record per CDR3 protein. Found here are 800,000 to 950,000 distinct CDR3 sequences, roughly 40% of them singletons; the top ten hold approximately 13%. Input material: blood. The receptors here all came from a man younger than 35 in good health. Both conserved end residues are trimmed from each CDR3. D genes are given only for firm matches. Only some rows state a clone size, as once, few, many or a class for expanded clones.

v_call	j_call	clone_size	cdr3_length	d_call	cdr3_aa
TRBV7-2	TRBJ2-7	few	12	TRBD1	ATNNRDRDYEQY
TRBV24-1	TRBJ2-3	.	13	TRBD2	ATSEAGGHTDTQY
TRBV10-2	TRBJ1-2	.	9	.	TSTNPRGYT
TRBV7-9	TRBJ1-1	.	14	TRBD1	ASRGDRTPMNTEAF
TRBV4-2	TRBJ2-7	.	10	.	ASSPADNEQY
TRBV4-2	TRBJ2-4	.	15	TRBD2	ASSQATSGGSKNIQY
TRBV9	TRBJ2-6	few	16	.	ASSVEAGIASGANVLT
TRBV2	TRBJ1-1	few	12	.	ASRDNRENTEAF
TRBV4-2	TRBJ2-1	.	16	TRBD2	ASSPTGTSGGHNNEQF
TRBV29-1	TRBJ1-1	.	10	.	SVEGSGGRPF
TRBV3-1	TRBJ2-3	.	14	.	ASSQDFSLGTDTQY
TRBV15	TRBJ1-6	.	15	TRBD1	ATSRAPGQGLRSPLH
TRBV7-2	TRBJ1-5	many	10	.	ASSLNNQPQH
TRBV6-4	TRBJ2-3	many	12	.	ASQVAAGTDTQY
TRBV5-6	TRBJ1-2	few	13	TRBD1	ASSNRDRGGYGYT
TRBV12-3/TRBV12-4	TRBJ2-1	many	18	TRBD2	ASSPAGLAGRVSSYNEQF
TRBV5-5	TRBJ1-1	.	12	TRBD1	ASSFGGTVYEAF
TRBV25-1	TRBJ2-4	few	13	TRBD2	ASSDLGRDGDIQY
TRBV6-5	TRBJ2-3	.	12	.	ASGRDHRTDTQY
TRBV20-1	TRBJ1-5	few	14	.	SARDLSRVSDQPQH
TRBV19	TRBJ2-1	.	13	TRBD2	ASSMTSGNYNEQF
TRBV6-6	TRBJ2-7	many	11	.	ASRDSLSYEQY
TRBV28	TRBJ2-7	.	11	.	ASNSRHVYEQY
TRBV4-1	TRBJ1-2	.	12	TRBD1	ASSQGRTGNGYT
TRBV20-1	TRBJ2-5	many	12	.	SLAAGDLRETQY
TRBV28	TRBJ1-1	few	10	.	ASRVHDTEAF
TRBV6-2/TRBV6-3	TRBJ2-5	many	12	TRBD1	ASSPFRQGETQY
TRBV6-6	.	.	13	TRBD2	ASSYTSGVYNEQY
TRBV3-1	TRBJ2-3	.	9	.	ASSQTGQQY
TRBV6-2/TRBV6-3	TRBJ2-3	.	16	TRBD2	ASSYAPRSGGPTDTQY
TRBV27	TRBJ2-1	.	14	.	ASSLGAARQRNEQF
TRBV28	TRBJ2-6	.	13	.	ASRGISSGANVLT
TRBV4-3	TRBJ1-2	few	11	TRBD1	ASSHATGDGYT
TRBV6-6	TRBJ2-1	many	9	.	ASQGGNEQF
TRBV29-1	TRBJ1-1	.	10	TRBD1	SVDDRVTEAF
TRBV4-2	TRBJ2-1	.	12	.	ASSQDHTGNKQF
TRBV6-6	TRBJ2-1	.	13	.	ASSYSLELYNEQF
TRBV2	TRBJ2-5	many	13	.	ASSVSQGGEETQY
TRBV29-1	TRBJ2-3	.	11	TRBD1	SARTGDTDTQY
TRBV5-1	TRBJ1-1	.	13	TRBD1	ASSLYRDRNTEAF
TRBV5-1	TRBJ2-3	many	13	TRBD2	ASSLGLAITDTQY
TRBV4-2	TRBJ2-1	few	13	.	ASSQDPDGFNEQF
TRBV6-5	TRBJ2-3	.	13	.	ASSYFAGVPDTQY
TRBV6-5	TRBJ1-1	.	11	.	ASSYAKGTEAF
TRBV28	TRBJ1-5	few	12	TRBD1	ASSRQGLRQPQH
TRBV7-2	TRBJ2-7	.	16	.	ASSIWRAQGRGYNEQY
TRBV9	TRBJ2-1	.	10	.	ASSGRYNEQF
TRBV13	TRBJ1-1	.	12	TRBD1	ASTQGQGNTEAF